The 14 T cell receptor beta chains given below trace back to one sample, sequenced in a study of blood T cell repertoires in COVID-19. Measured with immunoSEQ multiplex PCR; TCRdb has only the in-frame clones, and not every one. The table includes under 150,000 clones, 84% detected once. The source material was peripheral blood. The receptors originated from a woman older than 75 in a cohort sampled during active or convalescent COVID-19.

The chain is built from TRBV12-3 or TRBV12-4 and TRBJ1-2; no definite D call. This CDR3 contains 12 residues. Deletions cut 3 bases from V and 8 bases from J, with 10 bases between. CDR3 DNA sequence: TGTGCCAGCAGTTTCCTCAGGCGCGGCTACACCTTC. This gives the protein CASSFLRRGYTF.

V gene TRBV7-3 combines with J gene TRBJ1-5; 8 nucleotides match TRBD1. The CDR3 loop spans 14 amino acids. Germline CDR1 and CDR2: SGHTA and FQGTGA. V dropped 5 bases and J dropped 7; count of bases not matched to a gene: 7. Here the CDR3 reads CASSPGQGGQPQHF. In DNA form, the CDR3 reads TGTGCCAGCAGCCCCGGACAGGGAGGCCAGCCCCAGCATTTT.

The chain links TRBV6-5 to TRBJ1-1, with D possibly matching TRBD1 (5 bases). Trimming took off 8 bases at V and 5 bases at J, with 15 bases between the two ends. The CDR3 is made up of 13 amino acids. The germline gives CDR1 MNHEY, CDR2 SVGAGI. The CDR3 protein is CASYSQGITEAFF. The CDR3 region has the DNA TGTGCCAGCTACTCCCAGGGTATTACTGAAGCTTTCTTT.

The chain combines TRBV7-6 with TRBJ1-1; 11 bases match TRBD1. This CDR3 has 15 amino acids. Germline V lookup: CDR1 SGHVS, CDR2 FNYEAQ. V was clipped by 4 bases and J by 4 bases; unmatched bases: 5. The CDR3 region has the DNA TGTGCCAGCAGCTCCGGGACAGGGGGAATCACTGAAGCTTTCTTT. Translating gives CASSSGTGGITEAFF. The full variable domain, completed using reference TRBV7-6 and TRBJ1-1, is GAGVSQSPRYKVTKRGQDVALRCDPISGHVSLYWYRQALGQGPEFLTYFNYEAQQDKSGLPNDRFSAERPEGSISTLTIQRTEQRDSAMYRCASSSGTGGITEAFFGQGTRLTVV.

This clone was detected only a few times. The J gene is TRBJ2-7, the V gene TRBV27, with D possibly being TRBD2 (6 bases). The germline V gene has CDR1 MNHEY and CDR2 SMNVEV (reference sequence). This CDR3 comprises 15 residues. Trimming took off 5 bases at V and 2 bases at J, with 16 bases between the two ends. The CDR3 loop is CASSPRYTSPYEQYF. DNA for the CDR3: TGTGCCAGCAGTCCCCGTTATACTAGCCCCTACGAGCAGTACTTC.

This chain uses TRBV14 with TRBJ2-7; D is perhaps TRBD2 (5 bases). Germline assignment: CDR1 SGHDN and CDR2 FVKESK. The CDR3 extends over 15 amino acids. Trimming pared 0 bases from V and 1 base from J, leaving 10 bases between. CDR3 sequence: CASSQDMRVSYEQYF. The CDR3 bases are TGTGCCAGCAGCCAAGATATGCGGGTTTCCTACGAGCAGTACTTC.

This chain connects TRBV6-1 to TRBJ2-5; 8 positions match TRBD2. There are 15 residues in the CDR3. CDR1 MNHNS and CDR2 SASEGT come from the germline V gene. Trimming removed 2 bases from V and 9 bases from J; junction bases left unmatched: 11. CDR3: CASSEWRTSLGAQYF. CDR3 coding DNA: TGTGCCAGCAGTGAATGGAGGACTAGCCTGGGGGCCCAGTACTTC.

V gene TRBV29-1 combines with J gene TRBJ1-1; TRBD1 matches 7 bases. CDR3 size: 10 residues. V dropped 6 bases and J dropped 13; count of bases not matched to a gene: 8. Per the germline V gene, CDR1 is SQVTM and CDR2 is ANQGSEA. The CDR3 sequence: CSVSPGGGFF. CDR3 in DNA: TGCAGCGTCTCACCAGGGGGAGGTTTCTTT.

V usage is TRBV7-9 and J usage is TRBJ1-4, with D perhaps TRBD1 (6 bases). The V gene lost 5 bases and the J gene lost 7 bases, with 14 bases spanning the gap. This CDR3 comprises 14 residues. Germline V CDR1 and CDR2: SEHNR, FQNEAQ (reference sequence). The CDR3 sequence is CASSKFTGSEKLFF. CDR3 sequence (DNA): TGTGCCAGCAGCAAATTTACAGGGAGTGAAAAACTGTTTTTT. The whole variable domain, filled in from reference TRBV7-9 and TRBJ1-4, reads DTGVSQNPRHKITKRGQNVTFRCDPISEHNRLYWYRQTLGQGPEFLTYFQNEAQLEKSRLLSDRFSAERPKGSFSTLEIQRTEQGDSAMYLCASSKFTGSEKLFFGSGTQLSVL.

The V and J genes are TRBV29-1 and TRBJ1-1; D gene uncertain. Trimming took 6 bases from V and 3 from J, leaving 11 bases between them. This CDR3 contains 12 residues. Germline assignment: CDR1 SQVTM and CDR2 ANQGSEA. The CDR3 nucleotides read TGCAGCGTAGCACGGGGTTACACTGAAGCTTTCTTT. Its protein is CSVARGYTEAFF.

This clone was seen only a few times. The rearrangement uses TRBV12-5 and TRBJ1-6; 9 positions match TRBD1. Germline CDR1 LGHNT, CDR2 FRNRAP. J lost 10 bases, V lost 2 bases, and 6 bases had no gene match. CDR3 length equals 15 residues. CDR3 region: CASGLMGTGYSPLHF. The CDR3 DNA follows: TGTGCTAGTGGTTTGATGGGGACAGGGTACTCACCCCTCCACTTT.

The chain employs TRBV27 and TRBJ1-3; weak D call: TRBD1 (6 bases). The V end was cut by 6 bases, the J end by 0 bases, with 15 bases between. Germline V gives CDR1 MNHEY, CDR2 SMNVEV (reference sequence). This CDR3 comprises 16 residues. CDR3 sequence: CASRAETDSSGNTIYF. The CDR3 coding sequence is TGTGCCAGCAGGGCCGAAACGGACAGCTCTGGAAACACCATATATTTT.

The chain has TRBV28 and TRBJ2-7; no clear D. The V and J ends lost 3 bases and 0 bases respectively, with 3 bases between them. CDR3 length equals 12 residues. Germline CDR1 reads MDHEN; CDR2 reads SYDVKM. The CDR3 spells CASSFGSYEQYV. DNA of the CDR3: TGTGCCAGCAGTTTCGGCTCCTACGAGCAGTACGTC.

This clone came up once. V and J are TRBV6-5 and TRBJ2-5; D is perhaps TRBD1 (6 bases). The CDR3 totals 15 residues. Trimming pared 6 bases from V and 5 bases from J, leaving 19 bases between. Germline CDR1 and CDR2: MNHEY and SVGAGI. CDR3 in DNA: TGTGCCAGCAGCGGGCCTAGGGGGTTGGGGGAGACCCAGTACTTC. As protein: CASSGPRGLGETQYF.